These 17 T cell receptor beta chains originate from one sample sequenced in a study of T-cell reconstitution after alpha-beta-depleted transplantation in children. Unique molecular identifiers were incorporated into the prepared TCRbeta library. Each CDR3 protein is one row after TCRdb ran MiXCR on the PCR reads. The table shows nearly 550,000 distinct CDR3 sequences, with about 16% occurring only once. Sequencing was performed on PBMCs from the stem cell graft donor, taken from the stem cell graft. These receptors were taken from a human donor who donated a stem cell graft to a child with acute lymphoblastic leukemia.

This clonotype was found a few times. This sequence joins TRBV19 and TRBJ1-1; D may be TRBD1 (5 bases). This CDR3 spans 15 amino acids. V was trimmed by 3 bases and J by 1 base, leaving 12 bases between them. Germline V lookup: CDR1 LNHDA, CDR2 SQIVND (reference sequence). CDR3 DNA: TGTGCCAGTAGTATGGGACGGCCGTCGAACACTGAAGCTTTCTTT. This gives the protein CASSMGRPSNTEAFF.

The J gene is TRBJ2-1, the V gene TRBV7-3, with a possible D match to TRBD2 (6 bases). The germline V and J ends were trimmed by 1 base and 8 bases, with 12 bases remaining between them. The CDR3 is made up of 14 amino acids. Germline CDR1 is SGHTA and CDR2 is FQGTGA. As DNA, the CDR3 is TGTGCCAGCAGCTTAATAGGAGGGGTTGATGAGCAGTTCTTC. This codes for CASSLIGGVDEQFF.

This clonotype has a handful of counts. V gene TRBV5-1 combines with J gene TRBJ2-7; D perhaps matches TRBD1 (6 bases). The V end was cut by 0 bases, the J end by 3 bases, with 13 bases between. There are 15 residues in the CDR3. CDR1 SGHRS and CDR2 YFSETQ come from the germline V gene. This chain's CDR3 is CASSLAADRYYEQYF. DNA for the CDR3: TGCGCCAGCAGCTTGGCCGCAGACAGGTACTACGAGCAGTACTTC.

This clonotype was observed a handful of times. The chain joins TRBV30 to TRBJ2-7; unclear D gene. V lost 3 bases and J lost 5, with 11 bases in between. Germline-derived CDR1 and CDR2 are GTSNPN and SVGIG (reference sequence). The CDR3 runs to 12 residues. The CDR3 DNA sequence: TGTGCCTGGAGCCTGGAGTTTGACGAGCAGTACTTC. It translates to CAWSLEFDEQYF.

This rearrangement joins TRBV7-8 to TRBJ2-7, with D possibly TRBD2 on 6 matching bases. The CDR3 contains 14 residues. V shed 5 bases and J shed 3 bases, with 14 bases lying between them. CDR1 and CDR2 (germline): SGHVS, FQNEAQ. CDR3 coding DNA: TGTGCCAGCAGCCGGCGGGAACTGGGCTACGAGCAGTACTTC. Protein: CASSRRELGYEQYF.

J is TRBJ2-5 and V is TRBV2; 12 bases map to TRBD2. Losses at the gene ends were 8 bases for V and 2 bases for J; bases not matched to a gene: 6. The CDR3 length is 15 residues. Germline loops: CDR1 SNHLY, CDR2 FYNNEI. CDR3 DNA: TGTGCCAGCGGCCCTAGCGGGGGGGAACAAGAGACCCAGTACTTC. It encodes CASGPSGGEQETQYF. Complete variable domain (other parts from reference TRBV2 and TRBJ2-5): EPEVTQTPSHQVTQMGQEVILRCVPISNHLYFYWYRQILGQKVEFLVSFYNNEISEKSEIFDDQFSVERPDGSNFTLKIRSTKLEDSAMYFCASGPSGGEQETQYFGPGTRLLVL.

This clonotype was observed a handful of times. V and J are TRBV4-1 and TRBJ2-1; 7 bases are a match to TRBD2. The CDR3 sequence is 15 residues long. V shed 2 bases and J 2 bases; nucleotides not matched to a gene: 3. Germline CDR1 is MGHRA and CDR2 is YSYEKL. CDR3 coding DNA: TGCGCCAGCAGCCAAATGAGCGGGACCTACAATGAGCAGTTCTTC. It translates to CASSQMSGTYNEQFF.

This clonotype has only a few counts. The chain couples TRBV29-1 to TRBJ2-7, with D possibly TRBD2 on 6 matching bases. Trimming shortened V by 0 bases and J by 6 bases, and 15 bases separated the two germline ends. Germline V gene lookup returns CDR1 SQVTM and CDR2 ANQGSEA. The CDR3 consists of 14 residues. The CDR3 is CSVEDQGRRFEQYF. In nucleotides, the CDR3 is TGCAGCGTTGAAGATCAAGGGAGGAGGTTCGAGCAGTACTTC.

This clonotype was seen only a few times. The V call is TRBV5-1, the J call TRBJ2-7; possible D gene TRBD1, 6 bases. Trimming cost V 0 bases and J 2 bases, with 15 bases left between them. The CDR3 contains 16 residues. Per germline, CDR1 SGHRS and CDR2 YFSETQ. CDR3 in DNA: TGCGCCAGCAGCTTGGAAGAACAGGGTTATACCTACGAGCAGTACTTC. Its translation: CASSLEEQGYTYEQYF.

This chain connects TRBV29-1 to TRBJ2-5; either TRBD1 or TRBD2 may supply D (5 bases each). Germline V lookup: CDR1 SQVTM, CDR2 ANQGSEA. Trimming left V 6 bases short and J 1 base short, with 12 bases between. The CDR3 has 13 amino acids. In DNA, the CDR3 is TGCAGCGTCTTGACGGGGACCCAAGAGACCCAGTACTTC. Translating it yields CSVLTGTQETQYF.

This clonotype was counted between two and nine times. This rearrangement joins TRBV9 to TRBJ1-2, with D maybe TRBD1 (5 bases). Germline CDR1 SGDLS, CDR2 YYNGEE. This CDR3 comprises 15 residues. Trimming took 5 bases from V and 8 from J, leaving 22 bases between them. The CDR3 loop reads CASSLLDRPSTGYTF. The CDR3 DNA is TGTGCCAGCAGTCTGCTAGACAGACCCAGTACAGGCTACACCTTC.

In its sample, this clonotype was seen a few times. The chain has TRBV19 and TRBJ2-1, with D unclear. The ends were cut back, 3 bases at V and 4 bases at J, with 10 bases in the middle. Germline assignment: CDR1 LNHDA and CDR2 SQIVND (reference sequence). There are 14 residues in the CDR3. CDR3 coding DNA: TGTGCCAGTAGTATGGTCGTGGCATACAATGAGCAGTTCTTC. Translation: CASSMVVAYNEQFF.

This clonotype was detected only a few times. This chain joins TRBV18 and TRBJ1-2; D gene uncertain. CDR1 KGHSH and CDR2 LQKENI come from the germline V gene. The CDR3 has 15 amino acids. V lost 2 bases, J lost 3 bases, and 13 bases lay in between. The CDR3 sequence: CASSPVVASDYGYTF. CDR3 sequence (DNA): TGTGCCAGCTCACCAGTAGTCGCATCGGACTATGGCTACACCTTC.

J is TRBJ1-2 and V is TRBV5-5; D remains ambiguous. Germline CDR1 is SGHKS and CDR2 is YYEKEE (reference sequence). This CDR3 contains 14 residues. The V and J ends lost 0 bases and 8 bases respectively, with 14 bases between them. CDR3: CASSLEVGGPGYTF. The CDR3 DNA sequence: TGTGCCAGCAGCTTGGAGGTGGGAGGCCCAGGCTACACCTTC. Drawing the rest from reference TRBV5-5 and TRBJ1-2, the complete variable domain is DAGVTQSPTHLIKTRGQQVTLRCSPISGHKSVSWYQQVLGQGPQFIFQYYEKEERGRGNFPDRFSARQFPNYSSELNVNALLLGDSALYLCASSLEVGGPGYTFGSGTRLTVV.

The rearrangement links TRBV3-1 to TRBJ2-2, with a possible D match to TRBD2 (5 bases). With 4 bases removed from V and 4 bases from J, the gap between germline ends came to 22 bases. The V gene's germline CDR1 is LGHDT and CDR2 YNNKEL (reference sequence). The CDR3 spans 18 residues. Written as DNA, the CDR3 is TGTGCCAGCAGCCGGGGTAAAGGTACCGGGAAGGGCACCGGGGAGCTGTTTTTT. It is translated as CASSRGKGTGKGTGELFF.

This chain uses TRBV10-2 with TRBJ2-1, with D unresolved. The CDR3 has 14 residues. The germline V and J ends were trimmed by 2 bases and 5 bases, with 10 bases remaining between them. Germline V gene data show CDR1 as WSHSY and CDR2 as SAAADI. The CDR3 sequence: CASSEMAADNEQFF. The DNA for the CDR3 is TGCGCCAGCAGTGAGATGGCGGCCGACAATGAGCAGTTCTTC.

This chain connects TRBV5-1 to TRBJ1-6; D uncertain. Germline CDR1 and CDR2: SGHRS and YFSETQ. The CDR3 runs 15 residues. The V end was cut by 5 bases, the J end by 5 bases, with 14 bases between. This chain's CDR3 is CASRRTGGDNSPLHF. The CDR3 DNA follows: TGCGCCAGCAGACGTACTGGCGGGGATAATTCACCCCTCCACTTT.